This T cell receptor (beta chain) was observed in a study of blood T cells in healthy people across ages. Across the study: Using template switching, researchers captured about one barcoded beta molecule for each two T cells. Points from the study as a whole: It was held that diversity estimates obtained from one million T cells represented underestimates.

Caucasian, healthy and from Russia, the donors were aged between about 6 and 90. Extractions gave at least 6 micrograms of total RNA per sample. PCR was performed a second time for about 6 to 12 cycles using a sample-barcoded 5' primer and a J-beta primer mix. TCRdb processed the 5' RACE reads anew with MiXCR; each CDR3 protein has one entry. The table shows hundreds of thousands of distinct CDR3 sequences, with more than 45% occurring only once. The CDR3 runs 15 residues. V was pared by 4 bases and J by 2 bases, with 14 bases between. On this clonotype itself: Its antigen remains unidentified.

V gene TRBV12-3 or TRBV12-4 combines with J gene TRBJ2-5; a weak D match, TRBD2 (6 bases). The source material was blood. The receptor was isolated from a man under 40 in good health. As DNA, the CDR3 is TGTGCCAGCAGTTCTGGTGCGGGGCCACAAGAGACCCAGTACTTC. Encoded protein: CASSSGAGPQETQYF.